The sequence of this T cell receptor (beta chain) was determined in a study of response to subunit inactivated influenza vaccine. The CDR3 consists of 13 residues. The V end was cut by 4 bases, the J end by 4 bases, with 10 bases between. Germline V gives CDR1 SGHRS, CDR2 YFSETQ. TCRdb itself ran the RT-PCR reads through MiXCR, one entry per CDR3 protein. The data contain about 830,000 distinct CDR3 sequences, around 20% of them seen just once; the ten biggest clones take up about a tenth. This clonotype turned up a few times. The sequence was obtained from a man aged 50-60 years who received an inactivated influenza vaccine. The source was PBMCs from blood, collected around 5 days after vaccination. The chain combines TRBV5-1 with TRBJ2-3; D is ambiguous. The CDR3, as DNA: TGCGCCAGCAGCCACTGGGCGGCAGATACGCAGTATTTT. Encoded protein: CASSHWAADTQYF.